One and the same sample provided the 5 T cell receptor beta chains below, sequenced in a study of cytomegalovirus exposure and HLA in healthy donors. Both 60 Vbeta primers and 13 Jbeta primers went into the PCR. TCRdb's table, derived via immunoSEQ multiplex PCR, lists solely in-frame clones and lacks some. This table holds 50,000 or so clones. Sequenced material: PBMCs. The origin of the receptors is a woman younger than 35 in good health and CMV-seronegative.

The chain uses TRBV7-9 and TRBJ1-5; tentatively, D is TRBD1 (5 bases). From germline, CDR1 is SEHNR and CDR2 FQNEAQ (reference sequence). Trimming removed 1 base from V and 11 bases from J, with 18 bases in between. The CDR3 sequence is 15 residues long. The CDR3: CASSLETGGPGAQHF. The CDR3 DNA is TGTGCCAGCAGCTTAGAGACTGGCGGACCGGGGGCCCAGCATTTT. Based on the CDR3 plus reference TRBV7-9 and TRBJ1-5, the full variable domain is DTGVSQNPRHKITKRGQNVTFRCDPISEHNRLYWYRQTLGQGPEFLTYFQNEAQLEKSRLLSDRFSAERPKGSFSTLEIQRTEQGDSAMYLCASSLETGGPGAQHFGDGTRLSIL.

The chain uses TRBV7-2 and TRBJ1-2, with unresolved D. The germline V gene encodes CDR1 SGHTA and CDR2 FQGNSA. The V and J ends lost 1 base and 4 bases respectively, with 7 bases between them. The CDR3 is 13 residues long. The CDR3 reads CASSLGISYGYTF. The CDR3 DNA follows: TGTGCCAGCAGCTTAGGTATCTCCTATGGCTACACCTTC. Full variable domain (missing parts from reference TRBV7-2 and TRBJ1-2): GAGVSQSPSNKVTEKGKDVELRCDPISGHTALYWYRQSLGQGLEFLIYFQGNSAPDKSGLPSDRFSAERTGGSVSTLTIQRTQQEDSAVYLCASSLGISYGYTFGSGTRLTVV.

This chain joins TRBV4-1 and TRBJ2-7, with 7 bases identical to TRBD2. The germline gives CDR1 MGHRA, CDR2 YSYEKL. The V segment lost 0 bases and the J segment 7 bases; nucleotides outside the gene matches: 9. The CDR3 is 15 residues long. The CDR3 DNA sequence: TGCGCCAGCAGCCAAGAGTACCTAGCGGCTTGGGAGCAGTACTTC. It translates to CASSQEYLAAWEQYF.

The V and J genes are TRBV25-1 and TRBJ2-7, with D perhaps TRBD1 (5 bases). V dropped 6 bases and J dropped 0 bases, with 6 bases sitting between them. In germline, CDR1 is MGHDK, CDR2 SYGVNS. CDR3 length: 12 amino acids. CDR3 DNA: TGTGCCAGCAGGGACAACTCCTACGAGCAGTACTTC. It specifies CASRDNSYEQYF.

This sequence joins TRBV5-1 and TRBJ2-6; possibly TRBD2 for D (5 bases). Germline CDR1 reads SGHRS; CDR2 reads YFSETQ. The ends were cut back, 0 bases at V and 0 bases at J, with 10 bases in the middle. This CDR3 region has 17 residues. CDR3 sequence reads: CASSLEGGGSGANVLTF. In nucleotides, the CDR3 is TGCGCCAGCAGCTTGGAGGGCGGAGGCTCTGGGGCCAACGTCCTGACTTTC.